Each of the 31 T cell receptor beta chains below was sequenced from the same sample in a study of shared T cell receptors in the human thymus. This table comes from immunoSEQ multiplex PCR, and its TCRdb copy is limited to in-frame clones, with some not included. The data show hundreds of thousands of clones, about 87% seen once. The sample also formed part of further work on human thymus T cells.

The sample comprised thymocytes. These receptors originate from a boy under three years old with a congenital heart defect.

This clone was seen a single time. The CDR3 loop is CASSPLPGQGHEQFF. In nucleotides, the CDR3 is TGTGCCAGCTCACCACTTCCGGGACAGGGCCATGAGCAGTTCTTC. The chain carries TRBV18 and TRBJ2-1; TRBD1 matches at 9 bases. Germline trimming cut 1 base from V and 8 bases from J; bases unmatched to any gene: 6. The germline V gene has CDR1 KGHSH and CDR2 LQKENI. The CDR3 has 15 amino acids.

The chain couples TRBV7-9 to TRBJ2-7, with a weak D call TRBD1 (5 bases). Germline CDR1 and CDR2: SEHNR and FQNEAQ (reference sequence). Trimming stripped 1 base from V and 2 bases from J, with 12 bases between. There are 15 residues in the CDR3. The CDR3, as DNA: TGTGCCAGCAGCTTAGGACAGACCGATACCTACGAGCAGTACTTC. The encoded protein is CASSLGQTDTYEQYF.

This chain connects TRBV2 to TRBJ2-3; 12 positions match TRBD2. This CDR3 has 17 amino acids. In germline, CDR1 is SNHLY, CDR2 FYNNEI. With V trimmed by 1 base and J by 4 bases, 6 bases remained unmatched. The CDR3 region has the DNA TGTGCCAGCAGTGAAGAAGGGACTAGCGGGCGGGCAGATACGCAGTATTTT. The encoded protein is CASSEEGTSGRADTQYF.

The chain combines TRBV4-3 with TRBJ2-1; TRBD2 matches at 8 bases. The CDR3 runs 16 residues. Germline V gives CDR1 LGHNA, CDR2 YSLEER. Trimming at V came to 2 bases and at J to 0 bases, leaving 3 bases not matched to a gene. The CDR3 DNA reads TGCGCCAGCAGCCAATTAGCGGGAAGCTCCTACAATGAGCAGTTCTTC. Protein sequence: CASSQLAGSSYNEQFF.

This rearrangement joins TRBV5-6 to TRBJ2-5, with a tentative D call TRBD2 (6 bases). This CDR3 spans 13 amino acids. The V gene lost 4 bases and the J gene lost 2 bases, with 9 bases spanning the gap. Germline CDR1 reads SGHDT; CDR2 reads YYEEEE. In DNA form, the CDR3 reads TGTGCCAGCAGCACGGGACTGCAAGAGACCCAGTACTTC. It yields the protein CASSTGLQETQYF. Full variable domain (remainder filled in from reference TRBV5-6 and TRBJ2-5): DAGVTQSPTHLIKTRGQQVTLRCSPKSGHDTVSWYQQALGQGPQFIFQYYEEEERQRGNFPDRFSGHQFPNYSSELNVNALLLGDSALYLCASSTGLQETQYFGPGTRLLVL.

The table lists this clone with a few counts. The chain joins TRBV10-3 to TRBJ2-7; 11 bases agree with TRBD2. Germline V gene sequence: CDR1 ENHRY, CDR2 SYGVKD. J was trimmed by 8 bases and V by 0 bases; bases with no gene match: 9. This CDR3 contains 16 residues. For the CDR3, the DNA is TGTGCCATCAGTGAGTCGAACACTAGCGGGAGAAGCCAGCAGTACTTC. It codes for CAISESNTSGRSQQYF.

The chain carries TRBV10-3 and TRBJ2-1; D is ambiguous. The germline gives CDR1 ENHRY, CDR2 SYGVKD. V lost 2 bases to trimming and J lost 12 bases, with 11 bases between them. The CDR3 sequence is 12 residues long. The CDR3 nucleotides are TGTGCCATCAGTGAGGAGAGGTTAGGGCAGTTCTTC. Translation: CAISEERLGQFF.

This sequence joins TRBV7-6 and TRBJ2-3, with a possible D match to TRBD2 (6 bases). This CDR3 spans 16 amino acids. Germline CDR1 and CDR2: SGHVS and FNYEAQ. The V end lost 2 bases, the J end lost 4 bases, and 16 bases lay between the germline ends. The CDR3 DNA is TGTGCCAGCAGCTTAAGGAGGGGATCTAGCGCAGATACGCAGTATTTT. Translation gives CASSLRRGSSADTQYF. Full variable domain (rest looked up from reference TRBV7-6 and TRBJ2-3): GAGVSQSPRYKVTKRGQDVALRCDPISGHVSLYWYRQALGQGPEFLTYFNYEAQQDKSGLPNDRFSAERPEGSISTLTIQRTEQRDSAMYRCASSLRRGSSADTQYFGPGTRLTVL.

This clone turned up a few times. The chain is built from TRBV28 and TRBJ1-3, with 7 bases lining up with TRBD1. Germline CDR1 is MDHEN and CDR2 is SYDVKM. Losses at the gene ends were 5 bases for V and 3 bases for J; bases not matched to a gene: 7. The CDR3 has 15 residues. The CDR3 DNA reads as TGTGCCAGCAGTCCAACAGGGGCGGGTGGAAACACCATATATTTT. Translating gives CASSPTGAGGNTIYF.

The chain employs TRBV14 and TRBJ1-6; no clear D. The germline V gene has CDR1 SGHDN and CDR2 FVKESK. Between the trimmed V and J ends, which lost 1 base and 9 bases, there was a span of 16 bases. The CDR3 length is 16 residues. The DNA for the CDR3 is TGTGCCAGCAGCCAAGCGAGTTGGGGAGCGAGTTCACCCCTCCACTTT. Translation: CASSQASWGASSPLHF.

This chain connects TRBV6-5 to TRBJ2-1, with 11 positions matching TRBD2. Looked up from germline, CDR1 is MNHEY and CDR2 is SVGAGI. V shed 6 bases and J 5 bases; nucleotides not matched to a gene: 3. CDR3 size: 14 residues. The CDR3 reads CASRPTSGNNEQFF. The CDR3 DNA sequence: TGTGCCAGCAGGCCGACTAGCGGGAACAATGAGCAGTTCTTC.

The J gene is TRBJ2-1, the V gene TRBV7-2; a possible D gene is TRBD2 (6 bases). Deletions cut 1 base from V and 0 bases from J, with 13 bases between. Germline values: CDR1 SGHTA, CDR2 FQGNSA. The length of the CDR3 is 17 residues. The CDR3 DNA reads TGTGCCAGCAGCTTAGTGGCTAGCGCCCGCTCCTACAATGAGCAGTTCTTC. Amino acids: CASSLVASARSYNEQFF.

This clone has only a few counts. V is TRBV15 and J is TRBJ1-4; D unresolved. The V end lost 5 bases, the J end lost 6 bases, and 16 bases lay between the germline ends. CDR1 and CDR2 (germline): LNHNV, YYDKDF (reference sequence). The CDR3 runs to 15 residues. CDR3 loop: CATSPRRRVDEKLFF. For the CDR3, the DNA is TGTGCCACCAGCCCTCGGAGGAGGGTGGATGAAAAACTGTTTTTT.

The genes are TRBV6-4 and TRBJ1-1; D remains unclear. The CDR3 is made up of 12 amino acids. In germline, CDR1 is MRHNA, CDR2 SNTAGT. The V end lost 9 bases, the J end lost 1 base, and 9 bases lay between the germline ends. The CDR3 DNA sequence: TGTGCCAGACCAGAGGGGAACACTGAAGCTTTCTTT. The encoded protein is CARPEGNTEAFF.

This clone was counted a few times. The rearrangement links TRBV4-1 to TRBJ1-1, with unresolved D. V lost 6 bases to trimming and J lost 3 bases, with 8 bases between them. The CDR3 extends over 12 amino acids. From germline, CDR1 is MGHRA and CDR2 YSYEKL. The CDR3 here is CASSHFDTEAFF. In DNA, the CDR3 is TGCGCCAGCAGTCACTTCGACACTGAAGCTTTCTTT.

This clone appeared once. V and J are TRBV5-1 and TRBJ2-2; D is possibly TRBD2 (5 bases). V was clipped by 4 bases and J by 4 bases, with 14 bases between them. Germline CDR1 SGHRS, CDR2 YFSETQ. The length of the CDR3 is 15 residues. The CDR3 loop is CASSPIRGPTGELFF. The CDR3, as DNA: TGCGCCAGCAGCCCCATCCGGGGTCCCACCGGGGAGCTGTTTTTT.

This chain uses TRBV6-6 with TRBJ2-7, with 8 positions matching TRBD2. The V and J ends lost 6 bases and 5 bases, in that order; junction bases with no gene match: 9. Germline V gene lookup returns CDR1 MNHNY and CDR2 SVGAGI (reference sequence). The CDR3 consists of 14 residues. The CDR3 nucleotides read TGTGCCAGCAGCCACCCCAGCGGGGGCCACGAGCAGTACTTC. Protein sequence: CASSHPSGGHEQYF.

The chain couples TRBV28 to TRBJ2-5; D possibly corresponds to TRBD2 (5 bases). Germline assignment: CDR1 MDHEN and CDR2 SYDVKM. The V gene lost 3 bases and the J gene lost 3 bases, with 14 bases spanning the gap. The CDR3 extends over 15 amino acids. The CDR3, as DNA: TGTGCCAGCAGTTTCTCAAAGTCGGAGGAAGAGACCCAGTACTTC. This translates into CASSFSKSEEETQYF.

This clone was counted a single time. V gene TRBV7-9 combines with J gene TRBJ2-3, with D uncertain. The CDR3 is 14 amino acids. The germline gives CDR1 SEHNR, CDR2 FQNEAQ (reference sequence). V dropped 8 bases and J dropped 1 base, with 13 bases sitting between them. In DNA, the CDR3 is TGTGCCAGCCGAGGCTTGGCCGGCACAGATACGCAGTATTTT. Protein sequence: CASRGLAGTDTQYF.

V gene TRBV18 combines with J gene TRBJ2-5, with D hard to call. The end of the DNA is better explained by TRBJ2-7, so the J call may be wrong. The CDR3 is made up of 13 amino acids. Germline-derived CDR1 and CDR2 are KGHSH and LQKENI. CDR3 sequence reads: CASSPPRSYEQYF. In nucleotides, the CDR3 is TGTGCCAGCTCACCACCGAGGTCCTACGAGCAGTACTTC.

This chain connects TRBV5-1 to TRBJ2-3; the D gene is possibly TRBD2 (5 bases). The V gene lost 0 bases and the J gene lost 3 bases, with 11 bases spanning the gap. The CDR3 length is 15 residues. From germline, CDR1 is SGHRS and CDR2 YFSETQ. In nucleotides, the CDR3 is TGCGCCAGCAGCTTGGCTTTGCGGGTAACAGATACGCAGTATTTT. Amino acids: CASSLALRVTDTQYF.

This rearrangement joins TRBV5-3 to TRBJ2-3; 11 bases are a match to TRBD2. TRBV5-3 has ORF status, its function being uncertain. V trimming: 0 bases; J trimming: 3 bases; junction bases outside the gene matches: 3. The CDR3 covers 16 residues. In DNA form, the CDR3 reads TGTGCCAGAAGCTTGGCCGGGACTAGCGGTACAGATACGCAGTATTTT. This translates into CARSLAGTSGTDTQYF.

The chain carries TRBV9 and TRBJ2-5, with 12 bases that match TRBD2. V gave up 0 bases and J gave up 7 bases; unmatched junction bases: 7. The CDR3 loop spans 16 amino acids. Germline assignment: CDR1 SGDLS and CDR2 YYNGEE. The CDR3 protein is CASSVELAGGIGTQYF. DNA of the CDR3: TGTGCCAGCAGCGTAGAACTAGCGGGGGGTATCGGGACCCAGTACTTC.

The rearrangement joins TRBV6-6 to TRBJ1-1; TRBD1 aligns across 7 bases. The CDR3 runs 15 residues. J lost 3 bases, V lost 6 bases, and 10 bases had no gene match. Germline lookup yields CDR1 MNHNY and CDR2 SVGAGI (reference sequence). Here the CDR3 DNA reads TGTGCCAGCAGCCGTCCAGGGGGGATACACACTGAAGCTTTCTTT. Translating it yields CASSRPGGIHTEAFF.

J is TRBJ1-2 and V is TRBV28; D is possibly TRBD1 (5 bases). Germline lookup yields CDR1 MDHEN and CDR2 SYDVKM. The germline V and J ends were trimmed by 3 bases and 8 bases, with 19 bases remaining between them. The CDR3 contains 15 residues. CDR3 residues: CASSLGRGVFGGYTF. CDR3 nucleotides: TGTGCCAGCAGTTTGGGAAGGGGCGTTTTTGGAGGCTACACCTTC.

CDR3 bases: TGTGCTAGTGGTTTGATCAACAGGGGGTTAGAGACCCAGTACTTC. It encodes CASGLINRGLETQYF. V usage is TRBV12-5 and J usage is TRBJ2-5; 8 nucleotides match TRBD1. This CDR3 spans 15 amino acids. V lost 2 bases to trimming and J lost 4 bases; unmatched junction nucleotides: 6. From germline, CDR1 is LGHNT and CDR2 FRNRAP.

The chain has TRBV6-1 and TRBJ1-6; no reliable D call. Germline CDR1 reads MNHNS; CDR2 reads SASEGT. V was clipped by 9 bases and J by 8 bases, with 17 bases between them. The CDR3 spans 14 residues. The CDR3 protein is CASRSNPPDSPLHF. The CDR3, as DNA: TGTGCCAGTCGATCTAACCCACCTGATTCACCCCTCCACTTT.

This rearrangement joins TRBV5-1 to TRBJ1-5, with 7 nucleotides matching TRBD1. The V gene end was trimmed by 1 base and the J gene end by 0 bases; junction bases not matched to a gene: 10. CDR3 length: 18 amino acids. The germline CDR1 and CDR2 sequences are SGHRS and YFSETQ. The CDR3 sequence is CASSLTLYRGSSNQPQHF. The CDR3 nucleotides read TGCGCCAGCAGCTTGACCCTTTACAGGGGTAGTAGCAATCAGCCCCAGCATTTT.

DNA for the CDR3: TGTGCCTGGAGTGTACGAGGGGGGGCCTACGAGCAGTACTTC. Amino acids: CAWSVRGGAYEQYF. V is TRBV30 and J is TRBJ2-7; D possibly corresponds to TRBD2 (7 bases). Germline loops: CDR1 GTSNPN, CDR2 SVGIG (reference sequence). This CDR3 region has 14 residues. Between the trimmed V and J ends, which lost 0 bases and 2 bases, there was a span of 11 bases.

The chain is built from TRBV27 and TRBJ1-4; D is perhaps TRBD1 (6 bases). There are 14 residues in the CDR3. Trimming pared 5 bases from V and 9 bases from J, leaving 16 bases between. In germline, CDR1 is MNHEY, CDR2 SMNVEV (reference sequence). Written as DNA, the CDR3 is TGTGCCAGCAGTCCAGCATGGACAGACCAAAAACTGTTTTTT. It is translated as CASSPAWTDQKLFF.

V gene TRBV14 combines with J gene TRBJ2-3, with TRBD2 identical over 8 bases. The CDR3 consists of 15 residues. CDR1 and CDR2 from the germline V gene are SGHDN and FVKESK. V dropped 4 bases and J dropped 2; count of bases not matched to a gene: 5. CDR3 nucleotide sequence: TGTGCCAGCAGCCTCCAGCGGGAGAACACAGATACGCAGTATTTT. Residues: CASSLQRENTDTQYF.